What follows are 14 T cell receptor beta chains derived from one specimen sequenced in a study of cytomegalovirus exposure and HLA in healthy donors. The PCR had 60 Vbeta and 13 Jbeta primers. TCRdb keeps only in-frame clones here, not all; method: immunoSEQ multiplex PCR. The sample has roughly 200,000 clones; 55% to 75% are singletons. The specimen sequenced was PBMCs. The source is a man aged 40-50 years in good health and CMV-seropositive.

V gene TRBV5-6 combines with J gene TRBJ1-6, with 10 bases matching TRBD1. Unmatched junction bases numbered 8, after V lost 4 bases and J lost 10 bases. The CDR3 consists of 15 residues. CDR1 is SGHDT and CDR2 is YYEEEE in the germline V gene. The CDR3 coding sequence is TGTGCCAGCAGCCATGGGGACAGGGGTACCTCACCCCTCCACTTT. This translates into CASSHGDRGTSPLHF.

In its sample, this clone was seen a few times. CDR3 amino acids: CASRLNQETQYF. CDR3 nucleotides: TGCGCCAGCAGACTCAATCAAGAGACCCAGTACTTC. The chain recombines TRBV5-1 with TRBJ2-5; D gene ambiguous. CDR1 is SGHRS and CDR2 is YFSETQ in the germline V gene. The CDR3 has 12 amino acids. Trimming shortened V by 5 bases and J by 2 bases, and 7 bases separated the two germline ends.

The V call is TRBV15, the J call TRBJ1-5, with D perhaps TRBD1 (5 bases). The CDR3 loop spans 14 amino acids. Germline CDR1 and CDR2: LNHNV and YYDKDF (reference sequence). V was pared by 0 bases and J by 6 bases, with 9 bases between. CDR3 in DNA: TGTGCCACCAGCAGAGATTCAGGGCTTCAGCCCCAGCATTTT. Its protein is CATSRDSGLQPQHF.

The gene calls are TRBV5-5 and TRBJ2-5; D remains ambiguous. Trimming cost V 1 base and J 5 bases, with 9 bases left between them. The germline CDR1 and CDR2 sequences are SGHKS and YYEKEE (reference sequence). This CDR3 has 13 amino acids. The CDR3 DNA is TGTGCCAGCAGCTTGCATGCAGCGGAGACCCAGTACTTC. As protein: CASSLHAAETQYF.

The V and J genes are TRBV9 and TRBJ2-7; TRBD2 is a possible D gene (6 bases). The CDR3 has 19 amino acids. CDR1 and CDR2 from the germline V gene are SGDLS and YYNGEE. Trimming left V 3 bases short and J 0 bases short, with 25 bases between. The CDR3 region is CASSAISLTRSGSSYEQYF. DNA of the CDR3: TGTGCCAGCAGCGCAATCTCGCTGACTAGATCGGGGAGCTCCTACGAGCAGTACTTC. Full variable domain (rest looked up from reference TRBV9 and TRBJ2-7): DSGVTQTPKHLITATGQRVTLRCSPRSGDLSVYWYQQSLDQGLQFLIQYYNGEERAKGNILERFSAQQFPDLHSELNLSSLELGDSALYFCASSAISLTRSGSSYEQYFGPGTRLTVT.

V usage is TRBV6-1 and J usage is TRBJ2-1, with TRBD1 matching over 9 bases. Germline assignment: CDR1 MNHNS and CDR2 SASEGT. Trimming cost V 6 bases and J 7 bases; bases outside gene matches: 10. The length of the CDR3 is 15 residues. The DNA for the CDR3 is TGTGCCAGCAGCCGAAAAGACAGGGGGGCGAATGAGCAGTTCTTC. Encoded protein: CASSRKDRGANEQFF.

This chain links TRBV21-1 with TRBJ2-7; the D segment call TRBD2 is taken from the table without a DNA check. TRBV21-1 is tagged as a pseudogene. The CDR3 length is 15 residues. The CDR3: CASSKFDGEVGEQYF. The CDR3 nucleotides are TGTGCCAGCAGCAAATTTGACGGGGAGGTAGGTGAGCAGTACTTC.

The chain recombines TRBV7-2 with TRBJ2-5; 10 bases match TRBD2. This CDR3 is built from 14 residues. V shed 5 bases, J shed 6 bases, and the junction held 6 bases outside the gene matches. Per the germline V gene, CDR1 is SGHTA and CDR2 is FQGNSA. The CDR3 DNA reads TGTGCCAGCAGCCCCTCTAGCGGGGGAAAGACCCAGTACTTC. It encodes CASSPSSGGKTQYF.

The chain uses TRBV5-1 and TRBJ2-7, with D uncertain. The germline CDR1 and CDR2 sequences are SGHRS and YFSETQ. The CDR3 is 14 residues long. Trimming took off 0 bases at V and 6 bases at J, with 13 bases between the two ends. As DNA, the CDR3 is TGCGCCAGCAGCTTGGGAGGTTCAAGGCTCGAGCAGTACTTC. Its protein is CASSLGGSRLEQYF.

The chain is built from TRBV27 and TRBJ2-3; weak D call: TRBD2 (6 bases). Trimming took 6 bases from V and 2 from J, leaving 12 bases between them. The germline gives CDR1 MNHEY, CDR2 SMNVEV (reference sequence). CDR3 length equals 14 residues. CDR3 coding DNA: TGTGCCAGCAGCCCACTAGCTTACACAGATACGCAGTATTTT. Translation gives CASSPLAYTDTQYF.

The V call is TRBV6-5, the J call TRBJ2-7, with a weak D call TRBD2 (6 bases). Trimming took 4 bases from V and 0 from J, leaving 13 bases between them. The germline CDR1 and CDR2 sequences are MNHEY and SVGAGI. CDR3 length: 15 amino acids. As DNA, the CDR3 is TGTGCCAGCAGTTGCGGAGGGGCGAGCTCCTACGAGCAGTACTTC. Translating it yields CASSCGGASSYEQYF.

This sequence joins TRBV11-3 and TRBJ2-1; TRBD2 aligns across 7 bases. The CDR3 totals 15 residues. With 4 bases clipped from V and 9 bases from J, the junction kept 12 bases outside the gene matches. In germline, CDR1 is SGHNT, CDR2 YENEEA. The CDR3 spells CASSSRGGSVGEQFF. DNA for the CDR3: TGTGCCAGCAGCTCACGGGGAGGGTCTGTGGGTGAGCAGTTCTTC.

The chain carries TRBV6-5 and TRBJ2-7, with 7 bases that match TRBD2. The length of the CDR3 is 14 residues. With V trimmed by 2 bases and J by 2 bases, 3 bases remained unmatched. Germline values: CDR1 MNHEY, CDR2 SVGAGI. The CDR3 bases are TGTGCCAGCAGTTACGGGAGGGAGGCCTACGAGCAGTACTTC. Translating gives CASSYGREAYEQYF.

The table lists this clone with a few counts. CDR3 sequence (DNA): TGTGCCAGCAGCTTCAACGGGGGAGCTAACTATGGCTACACCTTC. It yields the protein CASSFNGGANYGYTF. The J gene is TRBJ1-2, the V gene TRBV7-9, with D possibly being TRBD1 (5 bases). This CDR3 comprises 15 residues. Trimming left V 3 bases short and J 0 bases short, with 11 bases between. Germline CDR1 is SEHNR and CDR2 is FQNEAQ (reference sequence).